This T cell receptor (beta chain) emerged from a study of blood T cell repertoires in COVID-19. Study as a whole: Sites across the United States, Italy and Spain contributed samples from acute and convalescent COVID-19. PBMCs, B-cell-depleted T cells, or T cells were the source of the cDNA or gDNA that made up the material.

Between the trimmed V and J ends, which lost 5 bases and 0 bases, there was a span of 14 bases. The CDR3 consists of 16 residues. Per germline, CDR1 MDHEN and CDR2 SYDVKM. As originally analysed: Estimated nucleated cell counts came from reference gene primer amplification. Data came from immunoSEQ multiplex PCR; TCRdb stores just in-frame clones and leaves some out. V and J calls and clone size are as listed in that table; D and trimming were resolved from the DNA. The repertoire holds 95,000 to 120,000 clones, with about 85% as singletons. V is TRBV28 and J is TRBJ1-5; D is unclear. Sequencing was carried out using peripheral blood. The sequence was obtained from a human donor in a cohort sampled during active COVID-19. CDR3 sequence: CASSARESYSNQPQHF. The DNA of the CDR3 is TGTGCCAGCAGTGCCCGGGAATCATATAGCAATCAGCCCCAGCATTTT.